Presented here are 18 T cell receptor beta chains from one specimen sequenced in a study of blood T cell repertoires in COVID-19. Method: immunoSEQ multiplex PCR; TCRdb's copy keeps in-frame clones and lacks some. The sample yields about 240,000 clones, about 85% seen once. Sequencing was carried out using peripheral blood. The receptors were gathered from a man aged 30 to 45 who had recovered from COVID-19.

This clone was seen once. The rearrangement uses TRBV6-5 and TRBJ1-1; D uncertain. In germline, CDR1 is MNHEY, CDR2 SVGAGI. Trimming pared 8 bases from V and 1 base from J, leaving 8 bases between. The CDR3 contains 12 residues. CDR3 sequence reads: CASLRSNTEAFF. In nucleotides, the CDR3 is TGTGCCAGCCTAAGATCGAACACTGAAGCTTTCTTT.

V gene TRBV2 combines with J gene TRBJ1-5, with D perhaps matching TRBD1 (5 bases). This CDR3 is built from 14 residues. The V end was cut by 4 bases, the J end by 4 bases, with 11 bases between. Germline V gene lookup returns CDR1 SNHLY and CDR2 FYNNEI. CDR3 region: CASSASAGNQPQHF. DNA of the CDR3: TGTGCCAGCAGTGCGTCGGCAGGGAATCAGCCCCAGCATTTT.

The CDR3 coding sequence is TGCGCCAGCACTCCGTCCCGGGACAACAATTCACCCCTCCACTTT. It specifies CASTPSRDNNSPLHF. The rearrangement joins TRBV10-2 to TRBJ1-6; D may be TRBD1 (6 bases). This CDR3 region has 15 residues. V lost 7 bases and J lost 7, with 17 bases in between. Germline values: CDR1 WSHSY, CDR2 SAAADI.

This clone has more than one count but fewer than ten. The V call is TRBV7-3, the J call TRBJ2-2; a possible D gene is TRBD2 (5 bases). Trimming stripped 5 bases from V and 2 bases from J, with 9 bases between. Per the germline V gene, CDR1 is SGHTA and CDR2 is FQGTGA. CDR3 length: 14 amino acids. In nucleotides, the CDR3 is TGTGCCAGCAGCGCCCTAGCTAACACCGGGGAGCTGTTTTTT. Protein product: CASSALANTGELFF.

The chain employs TRBV5-1 and TRBJ1-6; no firm D call. The germline CDR1 and CDR2 sequences are SGHRS and YFSETQ. The CDR3 runs to 15 residues. Trimming pared 1 base from V and 10 bases from J, leaving 15 bases between. In DNA form, the CDR3 reads TGCGCCAGCAGCTTGTCCTCGAGTATTTTGTCACCCCTCCACTTT. Translation: CASSLSSSILSPLHF.

V gene TRBV5-4 combines with J gene TRBJ2-1; D might be TRBD2 (6 bases). The V end was cut by 4 bases, the J end by 8 bases, with 16 bases between. The CDR3 loop spans 14 amino acids. Germline V CDR1 and CDR2: SGHNT, YYREEE (reference sequence). CDR3 sequence reads: CASSGDREIDEQFF. The CDR3 region has the DNA TGTGCCAGCAGCGGCGACCGGGAGATTGATGAGCAGTTCTTC. Full variable domain (remainder filled in from reference TRBV5-4 and TRBJ2-1): ETGVTQSPTHLIKTRGQQVTLRCSSQSGHNTVSWYQQALGQGPQFIFQYYREEENGRGNFPPRFSGLQFPNYSSELNVNALELDDSALYLCASSGDREIDEQFFGPGTRLTVL.

The chain carries TRBV19 and TRBJ2-2; 11 bases match TRBD2. Germline V gene data show CDR1 as LNHDA and CDR2 as SQIVND (reference sequence). This CDR3 spans 16 amino acids. The ends lost 6 bases at V and 6 bases at J; junction bases unmatched: 9. CDR3: CASRAASGGIPGELFF. In DNA form, the CDR3 reads TGTGCCAGTAGAGCCGCTAGCGGGGGGATACCCGGGGAGCTGTTTTTT.

The chain recombines TRBV6-2 or TRBV6-3 with TRBJ1-2, with D perhaps TRBD1 (6 bases). CDR1 MNHEY and CDR2 SVGEGT come from the germline V gene. V was pared by 2 bases and J by 1 base, with 11 bases between. This CDR3 region has 15 residues. CDR3 loop: CASSYVRGYNYGYTF. CDR3 nucleotides: TGTGCCAGCAGTTACGTCAGGGGTTATAACTATGGCTACACCTTC.

The chain is built from TRBV5-4 and TRBJ1-6; TRBD1 matches at 7 bases. V was pared by 0 bases and J by 9 bases, with 6 bases of the junction left unmatched. Germline assignment: CDR1 SGHNT and CDR2 YYREEE (reference sequence). The CDR3 is 15 amino acids. The CDR3 loop reads CASSLGQGVTSPLHF. Written as DNA, the CDR3 is TGTGCCAGCAGCTTGGGGCAGGGGGTGACTTCACCCCTCCACTTT.

V usage is TRBV7-7 and J usage is TRBJ2-5; D possibly corresponds to TRBD1 (6 bases). V was trimmed by 1 base and J by 2 bases, leaving 11 bases between them. Germline assignment: CDR1 SSHAT and CDR2 FNYEAQ (reference sequence). The CDR3 is 15 residues long. This chain's CDR3 is CASSLGVGQQETQYF. Here the CDR3 DNA reads TGTGCCAGCAGCTTAGGAGTCGGACAGCAAGAGACCCAGTACTTC.

The chain is built from TRBV5-1 and TRBJ1-3; D may be TRBD1 (5 bases). This CDR3 comprises 16 residues. CDR1 is SGHRS and CDR2 is YFSETQ in the germline V gene. Trimming took 4 bases from V and 2 from J, leaving 16 bases between them. CDR3 protein: CASSPGTSRAGNTIYF. For the CDR3, the DNA is TGCGCCAGCAGCCCGGGGACTTCCCGAGCTGGAAACACCATATATTTT.

This chain connects TRBV10-3 to TRBJ1-4, with no clear D. From germline, CDR1 is ENHRY and CDR2 SYGVKD. The CDR3 contains 13 residues. Between the trimmed V and J ends, which lost 7 bases and 5 bases, there was a span of 11 bases. The CDR3 nucleotides are TGTGCCATCACGGAGAATCCAAATGAAAAACTGTTTTTT. It yields the protein CAITENPNEKLFF.

This chain uses TRBV5-4 with TRBJ1-2; 7 bases align to TRBD1. V dropped 5 bases and J dropped 7; count of bases not matched to a gene: 11. Looked up from germline, CDR1 is SGHNT and CDR2 is YYREEE (reference sequence). There are 14 residues in the CDR3. The CDR3 region has the DNA TGTGCCAGCAGTTCTAGTGACAGGGTCTTTGGCTACACCTTC. It translates to CASSSSDRVFGYTF.

The chain joins TRBV6-5 to TRBJ1-2; D ambiguous. Germline V CDR1 and CDR2: MNHEY, SVGAGI. V was cut by 4 bases and J by 5 bases, with 20 bases left in between. The CDR3 runs 16 residues. Here the CDR3 reads CASSFSESASLYGYTF. The CDR3 nucleotides are TGTGCCAGCAGTTTTTCGGAGTCCGCATCCCTTTATGGCTACACCTTC.

The chain recombines TRBV2 with TRBJ1-2; D uncertain. Germline V gene data show CDR1 as SNHLY and CDR2 as FYNNEI. V lost 3 bases and J lost 1, with 12 bases in between. This CDR3 comprises 15 residues. The CDR3: CASSDSLDFNYGYTF. CDR3 DNA: TGTGCCAGCAGTGACTCCTTAGATTTTAACTATGGCTACACCTTC.

The chain combines TRBV10-3 with TRBJ1-1; 9 positions agree with TRBD1. This CDR3 contains 14 residues. V lost 5 bases to trimming and J lost 11 bases; unmatched junction nucleotides: 12. Looked up from germline, CDR1 is ENHRY and CDR2 is SYGVKD. The CDR3 region has the DNA TGTGCCATCAGTTCTTGGGACAGGGATAGAAGGGCTTTCTTT. It specifies CAISSWDRDRRAFF.

In its sample, this clone was seen a few times. The chain employs TRBV10-3 and TRBJ2-1, with 11 positions matching TRBD2. CDR1 and CDR2 (germline): ENHRY, SYGVKD. The V and J ends lost 0 bases and 15 bases, in that order; junction bases with no gene match: 13. CDR3 length: 16 amino acids. CDR3 loop: CAISESGSSGGRTPFF. The CDR3 region has the DNA TGTGCCATCAGTGAGTCTGGGTCTAGCGGGGGGCGTACTCCGTTCTTC.

The CDR3 bases are TGTGCCAGCAGCGAACTTAGACAGGCTGGCTCCTACGAGCAGTACTTC. This translates into CASSELRQAGSYEQYF. The chain links TRBV7-8 to TRBJ2-7; D is perhaps TRBD1 (6 bases). The germline V and J ends were trimmed by 5 bases and 0 bases, with 17 bases remaining between them. Germline CDR1 SGHVS, CDR2 FQNEAQ. This CDR3 has 16 amino acids.